The source of this T cell receptor beta chain is a study of CD8+CD57+ T cells in acquired aplastic anemia. This clonotype has at least ten counts. By flow cytometry, patients selected for sequencing had shown an expansion of CD8+CD57+ cells. Trimming stripped 6 bases from V and 1 base from J, with 12 bases between. Germline V CDR1 and CDR2: WSHSY, SAAADI. This CDR3 has 14 amino acids. TCR beta VDJ combinations and CDR3 sequences were profiled from genomic DNA. TCRdb analysed the reads with MiXCR anew, one entry per CDR3 protein. The table includes 150,000 or so distinct CDR3 sequences, 45% to 55% detected once.

The source material was sorted CD4+, CD8+, or CD8+CD57+ T cells (not recorded which) from PBMCs. V gene TRBV10-2 combines with J gene TRBJ1-1; D not resolved. The sequence was obtained from a human donor with aplastic anemia. The CDR3: CASRDPRENTEAFF. The CDR3 DNA is TGCGCCAGCAGAGACCCACGAGAGAACACTGAAGCTTTCTTT.